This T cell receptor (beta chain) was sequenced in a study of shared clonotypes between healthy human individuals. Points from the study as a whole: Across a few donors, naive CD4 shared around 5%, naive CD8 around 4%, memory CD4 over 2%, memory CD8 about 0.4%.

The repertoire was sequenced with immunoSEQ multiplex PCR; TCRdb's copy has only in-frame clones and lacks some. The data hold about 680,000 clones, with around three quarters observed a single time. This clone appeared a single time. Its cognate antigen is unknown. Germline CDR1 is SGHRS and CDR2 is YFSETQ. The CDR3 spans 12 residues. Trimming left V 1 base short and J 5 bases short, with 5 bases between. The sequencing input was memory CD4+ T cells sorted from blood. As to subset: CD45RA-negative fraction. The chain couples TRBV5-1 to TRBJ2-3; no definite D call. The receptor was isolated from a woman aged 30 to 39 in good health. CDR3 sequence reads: CASSLQRDTQYF. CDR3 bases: TGCGCCAGCAGCTTGCAGAGAGATACGCAGTATTTT.